This entry describes one TCR beta chain. There are 11 residues in the CDR3. The V and J ends lost 5 bases and 10 bases respectively, with 11 bases between them. CDR1 is LGHDT, CDR2 YNNKEL, per germline (reference sequence). This specimen comes from a study of T cell responses to AZD1222 COVID-19 vaccine. Generated by immunoSEQ multiplex PCR, the TCRdb table keeps only in-frame clones and is missing some. Of 100,000 or so clones listed, approximately 88% were seen once; the top ten hold 2.5%. The sequence derives from an adult in good health. V usage is TRBV3-1 (or the pseudogene TRBV3-2) and J usage is TRBJ1-1, with no clear D. The specimen was peripheral blood, collected on day 0 of AZD1222 vaccination. In nucleotides, the CDR3 is TGTGCCAGCAGCGAGGGTATAGTAGCTTTCTTT. Translating gives CASSEGIVAFF.